This TCR beta chain is from a study of T cell responses to AZD1222 COVID-19 vaccine. Unmatched junction bases numbered 3, after V lost 4 bases and J lost 6 bases. CDR3 length: 14 amino acids. CDR1 LNHDA and CDR2 SQIVND come from the germline V gene (reference sequence). Only in-frame clones appear in the TCRdb table, and some are missing; sequencing was by immunoSEQ multiplex PCR. The sample lists 150,000 to 200,000 clones, 90% to 95% occurring once. Sample: peripheral blood, taken on day 0 of AZD1222 vaccination. The rearrangement uses TRBV19 and TRBJ1-6; 7 bases agree with TRBD1. The sequence was collected from an adult in good health. Here the CDR3 DNA reads TGTGCCAGTAGTACCACAGGGGCTAATTCACCCCTCCACTTT. Protein: CASSTTGANSPLHF.